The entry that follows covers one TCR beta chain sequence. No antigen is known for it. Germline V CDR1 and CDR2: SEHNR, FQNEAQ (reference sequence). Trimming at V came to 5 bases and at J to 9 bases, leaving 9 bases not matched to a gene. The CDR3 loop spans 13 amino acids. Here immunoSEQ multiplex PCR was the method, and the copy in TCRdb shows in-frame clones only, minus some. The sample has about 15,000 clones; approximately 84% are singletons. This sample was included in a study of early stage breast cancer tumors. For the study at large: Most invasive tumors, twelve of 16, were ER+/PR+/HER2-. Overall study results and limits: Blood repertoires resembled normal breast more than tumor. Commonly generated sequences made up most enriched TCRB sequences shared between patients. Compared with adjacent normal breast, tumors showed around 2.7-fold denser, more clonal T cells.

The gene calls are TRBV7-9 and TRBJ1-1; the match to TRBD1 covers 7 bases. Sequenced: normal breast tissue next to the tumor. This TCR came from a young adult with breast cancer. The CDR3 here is CASSTYEDRKAFF. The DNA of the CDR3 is TGTGCCAGCAGCACATACGAGGACAGGAAAGCTTTCTTT.